The next 29 T cell receptor beta chains were all read from a single sample in a study of CD8 T cells in ankylosing spondylitis. TCRdb redid the calling of the 5' RACE reads with MiXCR, one entry per CDR3 protein. This repertoire shows some 250,000 distinct CDR3 sequences, roughly 8.6% found once; its top ten account for around 6.8%. Sequenced material: blood, either unsorted or a sorted T cell fraction (not recorded which). These receptors came from a male donor with ankylosing spondylitis or in good health (not recorded which).

This clonotype was seen only a few times. The V and J genes are TRBV20-1 and TRBJ2-5; the D gene is possibly TRBD2 (7 bases). V lost 0 bases and J 5 bases, leaving 13 bases between the germline ends. The CDR3 has 14 residues. The germline CDR1 and CDR2 sequences are DFQATT and SNEGSKA (reference sequence). CDR3: CSARDGGGGETQYF. The CDR3 coding sequence is TGCAGTGCTAGAGATGGCGGGGGCGGTGAGACCCAGTACTTC.

At least ten counts were recorded for this clonotype. The chain joins TRBV5-6 to TRBJ1-4, with 7 bases matching TRBD1. Unmatched junction bases numbered 5, after V lost 4 bases and J lost 2 bases. Germline CDR1 and CDR2: SGHDT and YYEEEE. The CDR3 has 15 amino acids. The CDR3 sequence is CASSTDRVTNEKLFF. As DNA, the CDR3 is TGTGCCAGCAGCACAGACAGGGTCACTAATGAAAAACTGTTTTTT.

This clonotype showed up many times. This sequence joins TRBV20-1 and TRBJ2-7, with TRBD2 as a possible D gene (6 bases). V was trimmed by 6 bases and J by 1 base, leaving 13 bases between them. Germline lookup yields CDR1 DFQATT and CDR2 SNEGSKA (reference sequence). The CDR3 runs 13 residues. The CDR3 DNA sequence: TGCAGTGCCCAGGTGGGGGGTTCCTACGAGCAGTACTTC. As protein: CSAQVGGSYEQYF.

V usage is TRBV2 and J usage is TRBJ1-2, with D unresolved. V lost 3 bases to trimming and J lost 2 bases, with 10 bases between them. Germline CDR1 is SNHLY and CDR2 is FYNNEI. The CDR3 is made up of 14 amino acids. CDR3 coding DNA: TGTGCCAGCAGTGACGGTCAGATGAACTATGGCTACACCTTC. Translating gives CASSDGQMNYGYTF.

This clonotype was seen many times. The chain links TRBV7-9 to TRBJ2-7, with D unresolved. The CDR3 extends over 13 amino acids. CDR1 is SEHNR and CDR2 is FQNEAQ in the germline V gene (reference sequence). V lost 4 bases and J 3 bases, leaving 10 bases between the germline ends. This chain's CDR3 is CASSSGSHYEQYF. DNA for the CDR3: TGTGCCAGCAGCTCCGGGTCGCACTACGAGCAGTACTTC.

This clonotype was counted at least ten times. The CDR3 nucleotides are TGCGCCAGCAGCCCCGGACTAGCGGGTTTCTACGAGCAGTACTTC. It is translated as CASSPGLAGFYEQYF. The chain combines TRBV5-1 with TRBJ2-7; 11 bases fit TRBD2. The CDR3 totals 15 residues. Trimming at V came to 4 bases and at J to 3 bases, leaving 6 bases not matched to a gene. Germline loops: CDR1 SGHRS, CDR2 YFSETQ.

The chain couples TRBV20-1 to TRBJ1-2, with D perhaps matching TRBD1 (5 bases). V lost 4 bases and J 2 bases, leaving 20 bases between the germline ends. This CDR3 has 16 amino acids. In germline, CDR1 is DFQATT, CDR2 SNEGSKA (reference sequence). The chain's CDR3 is CSATTRARALNYGYTF. The CDR3 nucleotides read TGCAGTGCTACCACCCGTGCCAGGGCCTTAAACTATGGCTACACCTTC.

Many counts were recorded for this clonotype. The V gene is TRBV20-1, the J gene TRBJ2-7; the match to TRBD1 covers 7 bases. Germline CDR1 DFQATT, CDR2 SNEGSKA (reference sequence). V trimming: 6 bases; J trimming: 4 bases; junction bases outside the gene matches: 3. The CDR3 spans 11 residues. CDR3 sequence: CSADREYEQYF. CDR3 DNA: TGCAGTGCAGACAGGGAGTACGAGCAGTACTTC.

This clonotype was picked up many times. This rearrangement joins TRBV19 to TRBJ2-1, with D unclear. In germline, CDR1 is LNHDA, CDR2 SQIVND (reference sequence). The V gene lost 6 bases and the J gene lost 6 bases, with 12 bases spanning the gap. This CDR3 has 13 residues. The CDR3 loop reads CASSSTLPNEQFF. The CDR3 DNA reads TGTGCCAGTAGCTCCACCCTCCCCAATGAGCAGTTCTTC.

There are many counts of this clonotype. The chain links TRBV12-3 or TRBV12-4 to TRBJ1-3; the match to TRBD1 covers 8 bases. CDR3 length: 16 amino acids. J lost 4 bases, V lost 5 bases, and 10 bases had no gene match. The CDR3 nucleotides read TGTGCCAGCAGTCTTCACGGACAGGGTGCCGGAAACACCATATATTTT. This translates into CASSLHGQGAGNTIYF.

This clonotype came up many times. This chain uses TRBV20-1 with TRBJ2-1; D is ambiguous. Germline loops: CDR1 DFQATT, CDR2 SNEGSKA (reference sequence). V was cut by 3 bases and J by 0 bases, with 18 bases left in between. This CDR3 region has 17 residues. The CDR3 loop is CSARGLAVSTSYNEQFF. DNA of the CDR3: TGCAGTGCTAGGGGGTTGGCGGTATCGACCTCCTACAATGAGCAGTTCTTC.

Ten or more counts support this clonotype. The chain links TRBV12-3 or TRBV12-4 to TRBJ2-1; 7 nucleotides line up with TRBD2. CDR3 length: 13 amino acids. V was clipped by 5 bases and J by 7 bases; unmatched bases: 5. CDR3 amino acids: CASSPTSVNEQFF. DNA of the CDR3: TGTGCCAGCAGTCCAACTAGCGTAAATGAGCAGTTCTTC.

This clonotype was counted a few times. The chain couples TRBV9 to TRBJ2-2; 7 nucleotides match TRBD1. J lost 4 bases, V lost 2 bases, and 5 bases had no gene match. Germline V lookup: CDR1 SGDLS, CDR2 YYNGEE. The CDR3 runs 15 residues. The CDR3: CASSVGQAGTGELFF. CDR3 DNA: TGTGCCAGCAGCGTTGGACAGGCGGGCACCGGGGAGCTGTTTTTT.

This clonotype was detected ten times or more. This chain links TRBV30 with TRBJ2-7; D remains ambiguous. From germline, CDR1 is GTSNPN and CDR2 SVGIG (reference sequence). CDR3 length: 11 amino acids. V lost 4 bases and J 4 bases, leaving 8 bases between the germline ends. This chain's CDR3 is CAWTEGYEQYF. The CDR3 nucleotides are TGTGCCTGGACGGAAGGTTACGAGCAGTACTTC.

This clonotype was found many times. The V call is TRBV6-6, the J call TRBJ2-1; D is unclear. The V end was cut by 4 bases, the J end by 10 bases, with 8 bases between. Germline CDR1 reads MNHNY; CDR2 reads SVGAGI (reference sequence). CDR3 length equals 11 residues. The DNA for the CDR3 is TGTGCCAGCAGTTTCTCAAGGGAGCAGTTCTTC. It yields the protein CASSFSREQFF.

Concerning this clonotype: A much larger clone is a single base away; this may be a read error. This chain joins TRBV11-2 and TRBJ2-5; the D gene is possibly TRBD2 (6 bases). With 5 bases removed from V and 7 bases from J, the gap between germline ends came to 23 bases. The CDR3 has 16 residues. Germline V gene sequence: CDR1 SGHAT, CDR2 FQNNGV. CDR3 protein: CASSAPLGDFEGTQYF. The CDR3 nucleotides read TGTGCCAGCAGCGCCCCACTCGGGGACTTTGAAGGGACCCAGTACTTC. The full variable domain, in which reference TRBV11-2 and TRBJ2-5 provide the parts outside the CDR3, is EAGVAQSPRYKIIEKRQSVAFWCNPISGHATLYWYQQILGQGPKLLIQFQNNGVVDDSQLPKDRFSAERLKGVDSTLKIQPAKLEDSAVYLCASSAPLGDFEGTQYFGPGTRLLVL.

This clonotype was recorded at least ten times. This chain joins TRBV19 and TRBJ1-2, with D hard to call. Germline-derived CDR1 and CDR2 are LNHDA and SQIVND (reference sequence). The V gene lost 8 bases and the J gene lost 0 bases, with 10 bases spanning the gap. CDR3 length: 13 residues. CDR3 amino acids: CASRAATNYGYTF. CDR3 coding DNA: TGTGCCAGTCGCGCAGCTACTAACTATGGCTACACCTTC. Based on the CDR3 plus reference TRBV19 and TRBJ1-2, the full variable domain is DGGITQSPKYLFRKEGQNVTLSCEQNLNHDAMYWYRQDPGQGLRLIYYSQIVNDFQKGDIAEGYSVSREKKESFPLTVTSAQKNPTAFYLCASRAATNYGYTFGSGTRLTVV.

This clonotype came up a few times. V usage is TRBV20-1 and J usage is TRBJ2-7; unclear D gene. The V gene lost 5 bases and the J gene lost 2 bases, with 13 bases spanning the gap. The CDR3 runs 13 residues. Germline V gives CDR1 DFQATT, CDR2 SNEGSKA (reference sequence). CDR3: CSASTAKTYEQYF. CDR3 nucleotides: TGCAGTGCTTCAACCGCCAAAACCTACGAGCAGTACTTC.

This clonotype has at least ten counts. The V and J genes are TRBV11-2 and TRBJ1-6; no firm D call. Germline V gene sequence: CDR1 SGHAT, CDR2 FQNNGV. The V end lost 1 base, the J end lost 8 bases, and 9 bases lay between the germline ends. The CDR3 consists of 14 residues. The CDR3, as DNA: TGTGCCAGCAGCTTAGCCGGGAGGGATTCACCCCTCCACTTT. This translates into CASSLAGRDSPLHF.

This clonotype was found a few times. The chain employs TRBV6-5 and TRBJ2-5, with 10 bases aligning to TRBD2. The germline V gene has CDR1 MNHEY and CDR2 SVGAGI. The CDR3 is 17 amino acids. J was trimmed by 1 base and V by 0 bases; bases with no gene match: 5. In DNA form, the CDR3 reads TGTGCCAGCAGTTACTCGATTAGCGGGGGGCTCCAAGAGACCCAGTACTTC. Residues: CASSYSISGGLQETQYF.

This clonotype was seen only a few times. The chain uses TRBV7-8 and TRBJ2-1, with D maybe TRBD2 (6 bases). The CDR3 runs 16 residues. Germline CDR1 and CDR2: SGHVS and FQNEAQ. V dropped 1 base and J dropped 6 bases, with 16 bases sitting between them. This CDR3 is CASSLVGAGRSNEQFF. CDR3 nucleotide sequence: TGTGCCAGCAGCTTAGTAGGGGCGGGGCGATCCAATGAGCAGTTCTTC.

Notes on this clonotype: With a much larger clone just one base away, this may be a read error. The CDR3 DNA follows: TGTGCCAGCAGGGGGGGGAACTACAATGAGCAGTTCTTC. This codes for CASRGGNYNEQFF. The J gene is TRBJ2-1, the V gene TRBV7-9, with 7 bases fitting TRBD2. The CDR3 runs 13 residues. Trimming at V came to 6 bases and at J to 3 bases, leaving 2 bases not matched to a gene. Per germline, CDR1 SEHNR and CDR2 FQNEAQ (reference sequence).

The chain has TRBV5-5 and TRBJ1-1; D is possibly TRBD1 (6 bases). The CDR3 length is 15 residues. V lost 1 base to trimming and J lost 1 base, with 11 bases between them. In germline, CDR1 is SGHKS, CDR2 YYEKEE (reference sequence). The CDR3 region is CASSLSRGKNTEAFF. The CDR3 nucleotides are TGTGCCAGCAGCTTGTCTAGGGGGAAGAACACTGAAGCTTTCTTT.

This clonotype was seen at least ten times. This rearrangement joins TRBV4-3 to TRBJ2-3; D call uncertain. Germline V gene data show CDR1 as LGHNA and CDR2 as YSLEER. The CDR3 sequence is 16 residues long. V shed 0 bases and J shed 0 bases, with 10 bases lying between them. The CDR3 bases are TGCGCCAGCAGCCAAGATCTAGGACGGAGCACAGATACGCAGTATTTT. It encodes CASSQDLGRSTDTQYF.

At least ten counts were recorded for this clonotype. This chain joins TRBV14 and TRBJ1-4; possible D gene TRBD1, 5 bases. The V and J ends lost 4 bases and 4 bases respectively, with 13 bases between them. The CDR3 is made up of 15 amino acids. Germline-derived CDR1 and CDR2 are SGHDN and FVKESK. The CDR3 spells CASSLPGRNNEKLFF. As DNA, the CDR3 is TGTGCCAGCAGCCTACCGGGACGGAATAATGAAAAACTGTTTTTT.

This clonotype was seen ten or more times. The genes are TRBV5-1 and TRBJ2-5; TRBD2 matches at 8 bases. In germline, CDR1 is SGHRS, CDR2 YFSETQ. The CDR3 loop spans 15 amino acids. The J segment lost 5 bases and the V segment lost 1 base, leaving 7 bases of the junction unmatched. The CDR3 loop reads CASSLSPAGVETQYF. The DNA of the CDR3 is TGCGCCAGCAGCTTGTCACCAGCGGGGGTGGAGACCCAGTACTTC.

In this sample, this clonotype turned up a few times. The chain links TRBV29-1 to TRBJ2-7; 7 positions agree with TRBD1. The CDR3 loop spans 13 amino acids. The germline V gene has CDR1 SQVTM and CDR2 ANQGSEA. Trimming removed 5 bases from V and 0 bases from J; junction bases left unmatched: 4. CDR3 DNA: TGCAGCGTTTTGACAGGGAGCTCCTACGAGCAGTACTTC. Its translation is CSVLTGSSYEQYF.

This clonotype was detected a few times. This chain joins TRBV5-1 and TRBJ2-3; D call uncertain. This CDR3 has 16 amino acids. The V gene's germline CDR1 is SGHRS and CDR2 YFSETQ. Between the trimmed V and J ends, which lost 0 bases and 0 bases, there was a span of 11 bases. In nucleotides, the CDR3 is TGCGCCAGCAGCTTGGGACATAGCTCTAGCACAGATACGCAGTATTTT. Encoded protein: CASSLGHSSSTDTQYF.

This clonotype turned up a few times. The chain joins TRBV4-1 to TRBJ2-4; 11 nucleotides match TRBD1. Germline V gene sequence: CDR1 MGHRA, CDR2 YSYEKL. This CDR3 is 17 amino acids long. With 4 bases clipped from V and 1 base from J, the junction kept 6 bases outside the gene matches. The CDR3 DNA follows: TGCGCCAGCAGCCCGTTCGGGACAGGGGGGGCCAAAAACATTCAGTACTTC. Its translation: CASSPFGTGGAKNIQYF.